One T cell receptor beta chain is described in this entry. Its antigen is as yet unknown. This CDR3 has 12 amino acids. The data originate from a study of T cell responses to AZD1222 COVID-19 vaccine. TCRdb's copy holds only in-frame clones and misses some; the assay was immunoSEQ multiplex PCR. The sample has roughly 83,000 clones, around 88% seen once; the top ten hold 8.7%. Study findings and constraints: The reported proportion of spike-specific TCRs targeting unmutated variant regions was nearly half.

V usage is TRBV21-1 and J usage is TRBJ1-6. TRBV21-1 is tagged as a pseudogene. The source was peripheral blood, collected on day 0 of AZD1222 vaccination. This receptor was identified in an adult in good health. CDR3 nucleotide sequence: TGTGCCAGCAGCAGTTGGGATTCACCCCTCCACTTT. It is translated as CASSSWDSPLHF.